These 32 T cell receptor beta chains came from one sample sequenced in a study of T cell repertoires in cytomegalovirus infection. One entry per CDR3 protein results from TCRdb running MiXCR on the reads. The sample contains approximately 490,000 distinct CDR3 sequences, roughly 10% of which appear only once. The specimen was PBMCs. These receptors were collected from a human donor in good health (CMV status not recorded). Some clones in this sample may be carry-over from other donors' samples.

This clonotype appeared a few times. The rearrangement joins TRBV19 to TRBJ1-5; TRBD1 matches 12 bases. The trim removed 7 bases at V and 7 bases at J, leaving 8 bases unmatched. CDR3 size: 15 residues. CDR1 is LNHDA, CDR2 SQIVND, per germline (reference sequence). DNA for the CDR3: TGTGCCAGTACCCGGGACAGGGGGCTGAAACAGCCCCAGCATTTT. It specifies CASTRDRGLKQPQHF.

This clonotype was seen repeatedly, ten times or more. The rearrangement links TRBV2 to TRBJ2-2, with TRBD2 identical over 8 bases. The trim removed 5 bases at V and 8 bases at J, leaving 13 bases unmatched. CDR3 length equals 16 residues. Germline CDR1 SNHLY, CDR2 FYNNEI. CDR3 nucleotides: TGTGCCAGCAGTCCCAACTTAGCGGGATCGGGGGGGGAGCTGTTTTTT. This codes for CASSPNLAGSGGELFF. The variable domain in full, completed from reference TRBV2 and TRBJ2-2, reads EPEVTQTPSHQVTQMGQEVILRCVPISNHLYFYWYRQILGQKVEFLVSFYNNEISEKSEIFDDQFSVERPDGSNFTLKIRSTKLEDSAMYFCASSPNLAGSGGELFFGEGSRLTVL.

The rearrangement links TRBV6-1 to TRBJ1-5; unclear D gene. Looked up from germline, CDR1 is MNHNS and CDR2 is SASEGT. The CDR3 is 15 amino acids. Trimming took off 6 bases at V and 3 bases at J, with 15 bases between the two ends. CDR3 protein: CASSAESAINQPQHF. In DNA form, the CDR3 reads TGTGCCAGCAGCGCGGAATCAGCCATCAATCAGCCCCAGCATTTT.

CDR3 DNA: TGTGCCAGCAGCGCAATGACAGGGGACGACGAGCAGTACTTC. Amino acid sequence: CASSAMTGDDEQYF. The chain links TRBV9 to TRBJ2-7; 8 bases fit TRBD1. CDR1 is SGDLS and CDR2 is YYNGEE in the germline V gene. The CDR3 contains 14 residues. The V segment lost 3 bases and the J segment 5 bases; nucleotides outside the gene matches: 7.

In its sample, this clonotype was seen many times. The rearrangement links TRBV6-1 to TRBJ1-6; possibly TRBD1 for D (5 bases). With 5 bases removed from V and 3 bases from J, the gap between germline ends came to 14 bases. Germline V lookup: CDR1 MNHNS, CDR2 SASEGT. CDR3 length: 16 amino acids. The CDR3 loop reads CASSYYRQNYNSPLHF. The CDR3, as DNA: TGTGCCAGCAGTTATTATCGACAGAACTATAATTCACCCCTCCACTTT.

This clonotype has a count of ten or more. The rearrangement joins TRBV20-1 to TRBJ2-5; TRBD2 matches 7 bases. Germline-derived CDR1 and CDR2 are DFQATT and SNEGSKA (reference sequence). The V segment lost 1 base and the J segment 5 bases; nucleotides outside the gene matches: 4. The CDR3 contains 13 residues. The CDR3 reads CSARGGGKETQYF. CDR3 DNA sequence: TGCAGTGCTAGAGGCGGGGGTAAGGAGACCCAGTACTTC.

This clonotype was found many times. In nucleotides, the CDR3 is TGTGCCAGCAGCAATCCAGGGGGCGGGCGGGTGGAAGCTTTCTTT. Translation: CASSNPGGGRVEAFF. V and J are TRBV7-8 and TRBJ1-1; 8 positions match TRBD1. Germline values: CDR1 SGHVS, CDR2 FQNEAQ. This CDR3 is built from 15 residues. J was trimmed by 8 bases and V by 5 bases; bases with no gene match: 13.

The V call is TRBV5-1, the J call TRBJ2-1; weak D call: TRBD1 (6 bases). This CDR3 contains 14 residues. CDR1 and CDR2 from the germline V gene are SGHRS and YFSETQ. V dropped 7 bases and J dropped 7 bases, with 18 bases sitting between them. DNA of the CDR3: TGCGCCAGCTACCAACAGGGAAACAGTAATGAGCAGTTCTTC. Translation gives CASYQQGNSNEQFF.

This clonotype was picked up a small number of times. The chain employs TRBV19 and TRBJ2-1, with D possibly being TRBD2 (5 bases). Deletions cut 5 bases from V and 6 bases from J, with 14 bases between. Germline assignment: CDR1 LNHDA and CDR2 SQIVND (reference sequence). CDR3 size: 14 residues. CDR3 protein: CASSFKRMSNEQFF. In DNA, the CDR3 is TGTGCCAGTAGTTTCAAGCGGATGAGCAATGAGCAGTTCTTC.

This chain links TRBV20-1 with TRBJ1-1; a weak D match, TRBD1 (5 bases). CDR1 is DFQATT and CDR2 is SNEGSKA in the germline V gene (reference sequence). This CDR3 spans 13 amino acids. Trimming stripped 3 bases from V and 3 bases from J, with 11 bases between. The CDR3 reads CSARVGAYTEAFF. The CDR3 coding sequence is TGCAGTGCTAGGGTAGGGGCGTACACTGAAGCTTTCTTT.

This sequence joins TRBV19 and TRBJ2-5; D remains ambiguous. Trimming removed 3 bases at V and 5 bases at J, with 13 bases between. The CDR3 runs 14 residues. Germline V lookup: CDR1 LNHDA, CDR2 SQIVND (reference sequence). Written as DNA, the CDR3 is TGTGCCAGTAGTATTGGGCCGGTCGGGGAGACCCAGTACTTC. This translates into CASSIGPVGETQYF.

The J gene is TRBJ1-6, the V gene TRBV3-1, with a possible D match to TRBD1 (5 bases). The CDR3 runs to 15 residues. Trimming left V 5 bases short and J 6 bases short, with 14 bases between. CDR1 is LGHDT and CDR2 is YNNKEL in the germline V gene (reference sequence). The CDR3 DNA follows: TGTGCCAGCAGCGTTCGGGGACCGATTAATTCACCCCTCCACTTT. Translated, it gives CASSVRGPINSPLHF. Using reference TRBV3-1 and TRBJ1-6 for the parts outside the CDR3, the full variable domain is DTAVSQTPKYLVTQMGNDKSIKCEQNLGHDTMYWYKQDSKKFLKIMFSYNNKELIINETVPNRFSPKSPDKAHLNLHINSLELGDSAVYFCASSVRGPINSPLHFGNGTRLTVT.

This clonotype was seen a handful of times. This chain joins TRBV11-2 and TRBJ2-2; no reliable D call. V was cut by 4 bases and J by 3 bases, with 9 bases left in between. Germline V gene sequence: CDR1 SGHAT, CDR2 FQNNGV. The CDR3 contains 14 residues. The CDR3 bases are TGTGCCAGCAGCTCCTTCACCGACACCGGGGAGCTGTTTTTT. Residues: CASSSFTDTGELFF.

The V call is TRBV19, the J call TRBJ2-2; D is possibly TRBD1 (5 bases). This CDR3 spans 14 amino acids. Trimming shortened V by 7 bases and J by 0 bases, and 9 bases separated the two germline ends. Germline-derived CDR1 and CDR2 are LNHDA and SQIVND (reference sequence). This CDR3 is CASTPTANTGELFF. As DNA, the CDR3 is TGTGCCAGTACCCCGACAGCGAACACCGGGGAGCTGTTTTTT.

Ten or more counts support this clonotype. The gene calls are TRBV7-3 and TRBJ1-1, with TRBD1 matching 7 bases. V was pared by 3 bases and J by 5 bases, with 6 bases of the junction left unmatched. Germline loops: CDR1 SGHTA, CDR2 FQGTGA. CDR3 length: 14 residues. This CDR3 is CASSLTTGSTEAFF. The CDR3 nucleotides are TGTGCCAGCAGCTTGACGACAGGGAGTACTGAAGCTTTCTTT.

This clonotype was picked up many times. The chain recombines TRBV7-8 with TRBJ1-2; maybe TRBD1 (6 bases). This CDR3 contains 16 residues. Germline CDR1 is SGHVS and CDR2 is FQNEAQ. V dropped 2 bases and J dropped 4 bases, with 17 bases sitting between them. The CDR3 nucleotides are TGTGCCAGCAGCTTAATGCCCCGTGGACAGCTCTATGGCTACACCTTC. The encoded protein is CASSLMPRGQLYGYTF.

This clonotype was observed at least ten times. The chain joins TRBV5-1 to TRBJ2-2; D gene ambiguous. The CDR3 sequence is 15 residues long. Trimming took off 4 bases at V and 4 bases at J, with 14 bases between the two ends. The V gene's germline CDR1 is SGHRS and CDR2 YFSETQ. The CDR3: CASSADRAGTGELFF. The CDR3 DNA reads as TGCGCCAGCAGCGCGGACCGGGCAGGCACCGGGGAGCTGTTTTTT.

This clonotype was counted at least ten times. The chain has TRBV11-2 and TRBJ2-5, with 14 bases matching TRBD2. This CDR3 region has 18 residues. The V gene end was trimmed by 2 bases and the J gene end by 4 bases; junction bases not matched to a gene: 9. CDR1 SGHAT and CDR2 FQNNGV come from the germline V gene. The CDR3 region has the DNA TGTGCCAGCAGCTTACGACTAGCGGGGGGGGTCGTCGGAGAGACCCAGTACTTC. It is translated as CASSLRLAGGVVGETQYF. Together with reference TRBV11-2 and TRBJ2-5, the CDR3 gives the full variable domain: EAGVAQSPRYKIIEKRQSVAFWCNPISGHATLYWYQQILGQGPKLLIQFQNNGVVDDSQLPKDRFSAERLKGVDSTLKIQPAKLEDSAVYLCASSLRLAGGVVGETQYFGPGTRLLVL.

This clonotype was counted a few times. The J gene is TRBJ1-6, the V gene TRBV19; no firm D call. The CDR3 totals 13 residues. Between the trimmed V and J ends, which lost 3 bases and 9 bases, there was a span of 9 bases. Germline V gene data show CDR1 as LNHDA and CDR2 as SQIVND (reference sequence). CDR3 nucleotide sequence: TGTGCCAGTAGTATTGAGAGGGCTTCACCCCTCCACTTT. This codes for CASSIERASPLHF.

This clonotype has only a few counts. The J gene is TRBJ1-2, the V gene TRBV29-1; 8 bases are a match to TRBD1. CDR1 and CDR2 from the germline V gene are SQVTM and ANQGSEA. Losses at the gene ends were 0 bases for V and 4 bases for J; bases not matched to a gene: 4. The CDR3 totals 14 residues. The CDR3 is CSVEDRTGFYGYTF. CDR3 DNA: TGCAGCGTTGAAGATCGGACAGGGTTCTATGGCTACACCTTC.

The table lists this clonotype with a few counts. Here the CDR3 reads CSVPARRAEAFF. Written as DNA, the CDR3 is TGCAGCGTTCCCGCCCGTAGGGCTGAAGCTTTCTTT. This chain links TRBV29-1 with TRBJ1-1; no reliable D call. V gave up 5 bases and J gave up 6 bases, with 13 bases separating them. Germline-derived CDR1 and CDR2 are SQVTM and ANQGSEA. The CDR3 covers 12 residues.

In its sample, this clonotype was seen many times. Written as DNA, the CDR3 is TGTGCCAGCAGCTCCCATCCTGGTGGCAGGGGGCCCTCGGAGCCCCAGCATTTT. Amino acid sequence: CASSSHPGGRGPSEPQHF. The V gene is TRBV7-6, the J gene TRBJ1-5, with TRBD1 identical over 8 bases. V trimming: 4 bases; J trimming: 8 bases; junction bases outside the gene matches: 19. CDR3 length: 18 residues. Germline V CDR1 and CDR2: SGHVS, FNYEAQ.

This clonotype was observed at least ten times. V and J are TRBV7-2 and TRBJ1-3; D not certain. This CDR3 region has 17 residues. The germline V and J ends were trimmed by 5 bases and 0 bases, with 17 bases remaining between them. Germline V gene lookup returns CDR1 SGHTA and CDR2 FQGNSA. The CDR3: CASSQSLGIASGNTIYF. DNA of the CDR3: TGTGCCAGCAGCCAGTCCCTCGGGATAGCCTCTGGAAACACCATATATTTT.

This clonotype was observed many times. V gene TRBV7-3 combines with J gene TRBJ2-6; D unclear. The CDR3 is 14 residues long. CDR1 is SGHTA and CDR2 is FQGTGA in the germline V gene. Trimming removed 3 bases from V and 0 bases from J, with 3 bases in between. For the CDR3, the DNA is TGTGCCAGCAGCTTCACCTCTGGGGCCAACGTCCTGACTTTC. It specifies CASSFTSGANVLTF.

The chain employs TRBV28 and TRBJ2-1, with TRBD1 identical over 9 bases. Germline V lookup: CDR1 MDHEN, CDR2 SYDVKM. The CDR3 is made up of 15 amino acids. Trimming removed 6 bases from V and 2 bases from J; junction bases left unmatched: 5. CDR3 amino acids: CASRPGQGPYNEQFF. Here the CDR3 DNA reads TGTGCCAGCAGACCGGGACAGGGCCCCTACAATGAGCAGTTCTTC. Variable domain in full (rest from reference TRBV28 and TRBJ2-1): DVKVTQSSRYLVKRTGEKVFLECVQDMDHENMFWYRQDPGLGLRLIYFSYDVKMKEKGDIPEGYSVSREKKERFSLILESASTNQTSMYLCASRPGQGPYNEQFFGPGTRLTVL.

V gene TRBV6-2 or TRBV6-3 combines with J gene TRBJ2-1; D unresolved. CDR3 size: 14 residues. Per germline, CDR1 MNHEY and CDR2 SVGEGT. Trimming took off 10 bases at V and 2 bases at J, with 15 bases between the two ends. CDR3 sequence: CATTAGSAYNEQFF. The CDR3 bases are TGTGCCACCACAGCAGGTTCAGCCTACAATGAGCAGTTCTTC.

The CDR3 nucleotides are TGTGCCAGCAGCCAAGATGGGACAGGGAACACTGAAGCTTTCTTT. It yields the protein CASSQDGTGNTEAFF. V usage is TRBV3-1 and J usage is TRBJ1-1; 8 positions agree with TRBD1. The germline V gene encodes CDR1 LGHDT and CDR2 YNNKEL (reference sequence). J gave up 1 base and V 0 bases, and 1 base lay outside the gene matches. The CDR3 has 15 residues.

The rearrangement links TRBV28 to TRBJ1-6; the match to TRBD1 covers 7 bases. CDR3 length: 16 amino acids. The ends lost 5 bases at V and 4 bases at J; junction bases unmatched: 8. Germline loops: CDR1 MDHEN, CDR2 SYDVKM. As DNA, the CDR3 is TGTGCCAGCAGTCACGACAGGGTGGATTATAATTCACCCCTCCACTTT. Protein: CASSHDRVDYNSPLHF. The full variable domain, rest sourced from reference TRBV28 and TRBJ1-6, is DVKVTQSSRYLVKRTGEKVFLECVQDMDHENMFWYRQDPGLGLRLIYFSYDVKMKEKGDIPEGYSVSREKKERFSLILESASTNQTSMYLCASSHDRVDYNSPLHFGNGTRLTVT.

Written as DNA, the CDR3 is TGTGCCAGCTCACCACCGATCAGGACAGGGTATGATGGCTACACCTTC. Protein sequence: CASSPPIRTGYDGYTF. The V gene is TRBV18, the J gene TRBJ1-2; 8 bases align to TRBD1. V shed 0 bases and J 6 bases; nucleotides not matched to a gene: 9. Germline V lookup: CDR1 KGHSH, CDR2 LQKENI. The CDR3 sequence is 16 residues long.

This clonotype was detected ten times or more. V usage is TRBV19 and J usage is TRBJ1-4, with D unclear. The V gene lost 6 bases and the J gene lost 0 bases, with 8 bases spanning the gap. Germline CDR1 is LNHDA and CDR2 is SQIVND (reference sequence). The CDR3 contains 14 residues. CDR3 coding DNA: TGTGCCAGTAGCCACCCGACAACTAATGAAAAACTGTTTTTT. It codes for CASSHPTTNEKLFF.

At least ten counts were recorded for this clonotype. The rearrangement uses TRBV19 and TRBJ2-2; TRBD1 might be the D (6 bases). This CDR3 contains 14 residues. Trimming stripped 6 bases from V and 1 base from J, with 9 bases between. The germline V gene encodes CDR1 LNHDA and CDR2 SQIVND (reference sequence). DNA of the CDR3: TGTGCCAGTAGGGCGGACAGGAACACCGGGGAGCTGTTTTTT. Protein sequence: CASRADRNTGELFF.

The chain uses TRBV20-1 and TRBJ2-2; 14 bases match TRBD2. The length of the CDR3 is 18 residues. Germline V gene lookup returns CDR1 DFQATT and CDR2 SNEGSKA (reference sequence). V trimming: 2 bases; J trimming: 0 bases; junction bases outside the gene matches: 5. CDR3 sequence (DNA): TGCAGTGCTAGACCGGGACTAGCGGGGGTATCGAACACCGGGGAGCTGTTTTTT. It translates to CSARPGLAGVSNTGELFF.